The source of this TCR beta chain is a study of T cells in Graves' hyperthyroidism and ophthalmopathy. Study observations and caveats: Appearing also in blood were most of the thyroid clonotypes expanded above 0.001. Ophthalmopathy, as predicted by the model, came a median 6.5 months after the prediction.

This clonotype was counted between two and nine times. Its antigen is as yet unknown. Patients affected by ophthalmopathy presented a Clinical Activity Score of at least 3, a NOSPECS grade of at least 4, and disease duration below 3 months. Extraction of PBMCs used roughly 9.6 ml of fresh peripheral blood. The V and J ends lost 3 bases and 5 bases, in that order; junction bases with no gene match: 7. Germline loops: CDR1 LGHNT, CDR2 FRNRAP. This CDR3 comprises 16 residues. TCR beta CDR3 sequences were amplified from RNA transcripts. In the first-round RT-PCR of the TCR CDR3, the HTBI primer set was used. One entry per CDR3 protein, called by TCRdb with MiXCR from the multiplex PCR reads. Among over 350,000 distinct CDR3 sequences, about 14% were seen once, and the ten largest hold less than 15%.

The specimen sequenced was blood. The TCR was taken from a man between 18 and 35 years old with Graves' ophthalmopathy. The J gene is TRBJ1-6, the V gene TRBV12-5; 7 bases map to TRBD1. CDR3: CASGFAPGTDNSPLHF. CDR3 bases: TGTGCTAGTGGTTTTGCCCCCGGGACAGATAATTCACCCCTCCACTTT.